The table lists the clone carrying this T cell receptor (beta chain) with many counts. Antigen unknown. The data stem from a study of T cells in Graves' hyperthyroidism and ophthalmopathy. Study-level results: Ophthalmopathy cases were set apart from stable hyperthyroidism by a 13 V-J model.

Germline V lookup: CDR1 LGHDT, CDR2 YNNKEL (reference sequence). The CDR3 covers 16 residues. V dropped 4 bases and J dropped 7 bases, with 20 bases sitting between them. Pregnant or lactating patients were excluded, as were those with uncontrolled infection or other autoimmune disease. Amplification yielded TCR beta CDR3 regions, with RNA transcripts as the source. The HTBI primer set served for first-round RT-PCR of the TCR CDR3. In TCRdb, the multiplex PCR reads were re-called with MiXCR into one record per CDR3 protein. The sample yields under 250,000 distinct CDR3 sequences, approximately 17% seen once.

The specimen sequenced was blood. The sequence was collected from a man aged 45-65 years with Graves' hyperthyroidism. The V gene is TRBV3-1, the J gene TRBJ2-1; a weak D match, TRBD2 (6 bases). The CDR3 DNA reads as TGTGCCAGCAGCCCTTTTGGGTCCCTAGCGTGGAATGAGCAGTTCTTC. Translation: CASSPFGSLAWNEQFF.